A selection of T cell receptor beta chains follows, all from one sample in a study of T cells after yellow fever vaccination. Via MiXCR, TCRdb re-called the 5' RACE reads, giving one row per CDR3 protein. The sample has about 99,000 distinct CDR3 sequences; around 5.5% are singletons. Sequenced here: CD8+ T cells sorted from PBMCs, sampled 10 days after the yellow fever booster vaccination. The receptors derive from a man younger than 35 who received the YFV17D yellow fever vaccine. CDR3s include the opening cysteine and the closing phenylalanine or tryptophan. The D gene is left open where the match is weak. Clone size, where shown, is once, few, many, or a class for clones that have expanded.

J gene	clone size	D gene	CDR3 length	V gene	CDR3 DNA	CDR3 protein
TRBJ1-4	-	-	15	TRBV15	TGTGCCACCAGCGCCTACAGGACAGCTAATGAAAAACTGTTTTTT	CATSAYRTANEKLFF
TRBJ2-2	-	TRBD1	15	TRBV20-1	TGCAGTGCTAGAGATATGACAGGGCAAGCCGGGGAGCTGTTTTTT	CSARDMTGQAGELFF
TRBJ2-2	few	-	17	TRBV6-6	TGTGCCAGCAGTTACTCGGTTCGGGGGACGGACACCGGGGAGCTGTTTTTT	CASSYSVRGTDTGELFF
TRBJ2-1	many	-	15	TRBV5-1	TGCGCCAGCAGCCCGGGGCCTGTGGCCTACAATGAGCAGTTCTTC	CASSPGPVAYNEQFF
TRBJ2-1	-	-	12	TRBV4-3	TGCGCCAGCAGCCAAGACTCGTGGGAGCAGTTCTTC	CASSQDSWEQFF
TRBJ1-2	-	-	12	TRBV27	TGTGCCAGCAGTTCGGGGACGTATGGCTACACCTTC	CASSSGTYGYTF
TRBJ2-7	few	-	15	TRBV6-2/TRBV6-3	TGTGCCAGCAGCCAAATGACGGATTCCGTGGACGAGCAGTACTTC	CASSQMTDSVDEQYF
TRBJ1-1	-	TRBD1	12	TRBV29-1	TGCAGCGTAGTTAAGACAGGGATTGAAGCTTTCTTT	CSVVKTGIEAFF
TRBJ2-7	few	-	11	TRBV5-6	TGTGCCAGCAGCTTTTTGAACGAGCAGTACTTC	CASSFLNEQYF
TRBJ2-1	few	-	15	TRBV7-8	TGTGCCAGCAGCTTAACTCCTGCCGGCTATAGAGAGCAGTTCTTC	CASSLTPAGYREQFF
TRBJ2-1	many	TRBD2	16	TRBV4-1	TGCGCCAGCAGCTCAGGGACTAGCGGGTTTTACAATGAGCAGTTCTTC	CASSSGTSGFYNEQFF
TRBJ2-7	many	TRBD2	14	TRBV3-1	TGTGCCAGCAGCCAAATTCTAGCGGGGAACGAGCAGTACTTC	CASSQILAGNEQYF
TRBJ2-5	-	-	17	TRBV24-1	TGTGCCACCAGTGATTTGAACCTCGTCGGAAGCCAAGAGACCCAGTACTTC	CATSDLNLVGSQETQYF
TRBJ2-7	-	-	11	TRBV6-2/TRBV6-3	TGTGCCAGCAGTCTCTTCGGCGAGCAGTACTTC	CASSLFGEQYF
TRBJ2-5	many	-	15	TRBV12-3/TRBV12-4	TGTGCCAGCAGTTCGGGACGGTTCCTGCAAGAGACCCAGTACTTC	CASSSGRFLQETQYF
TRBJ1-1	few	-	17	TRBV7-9	TGTGCCAGCAGCTTCATATTGCAAGGAACAAAGAACACTGAAGCTTTCTTT	CASSFILQGTKNTEAFF
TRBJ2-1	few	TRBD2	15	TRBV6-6	TGTGCCAGCAGTTACGGAGCGGGGGGGCCCTATGAGCAGTTCTTC	CASSYGAGGPYEQFF
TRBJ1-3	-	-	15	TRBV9	TGTGCCAGCAGCGCGAGGGGTTACTCTGGAAACACCATATATTTT	CASSARGYSGNTIYF
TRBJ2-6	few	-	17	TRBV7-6	TGTGCCAGCAGCCGACAGGGACTGAGGTCTGGGGCCAACGTCCTGACTTTC	CASSRQGLRSGANVLTF
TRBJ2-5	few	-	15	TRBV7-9	TGTGCCGGCAGCCCACCCTCAAGCAACCAAGAGACCCAGTACTTC	CAGSPPSSNQETQYF
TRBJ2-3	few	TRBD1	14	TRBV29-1	TGCAGCGTTGGGGGGACAGGCAAGATAGATACGCAGTATTTT	CSVGGTGKIDTQYF
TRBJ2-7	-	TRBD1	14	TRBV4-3	TGCGCCAGCAGCCAGGGCTGGACAGGCTACGAGCAGTACTTC	CASSQGWTGYEQYF
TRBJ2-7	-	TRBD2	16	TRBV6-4	TGTGCCATCGGGGGATTAGCGGGGGGGAGCTCCTACGAGCAGTACTTC	CAIGGLAGGSSYEQYF
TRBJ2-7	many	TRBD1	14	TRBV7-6	TGTGCCAGCAGCGCCGGCACAGGGGGCGACGAGCAGTACTTC	CASSAGTGGDEQYF
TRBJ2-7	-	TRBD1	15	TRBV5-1	TGCGCCAGCAGCGACGGGACAGGGATCTCCTACGAGCAGTACTTC	CASSDGTGISYEQYF
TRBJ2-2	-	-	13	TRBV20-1	TGCAGTGCTAGAGACGGGGGAACCGGGGAGCTGTTTTTT	CSARDGGTGELFF
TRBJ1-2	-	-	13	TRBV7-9	TGTGCCAGCAGGCACCGGGACGGATATGGCTACACCTTC	CASRHRDGYGYTF
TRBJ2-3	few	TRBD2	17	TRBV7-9	TGTGCCAGCAGCCGAAACCCGGGACTAGGTCCCACAGATACGCAGTATTTT	CASSRNPGLGPTDTQYF
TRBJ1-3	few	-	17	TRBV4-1	TGCGCCAGCAGCCAAGAAGAGGGAGTCGATGCTGGAAACACCATATATTTT	CASSQEEGVDAGNTIYF
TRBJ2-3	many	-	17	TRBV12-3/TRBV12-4	TGTGCCAGCAGTTTAGATCGCGGGGCCTTGACTATGAATACGCAGTATTTT	CASSLDRGALTMNTQYF
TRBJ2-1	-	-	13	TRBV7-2	TGTGCCAGCAGCTTAATAGGGTCGAGGCCCCAGTTCTTC	CASSLIGSRPQFF
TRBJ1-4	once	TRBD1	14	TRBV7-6	TGTGCCAGCAGCCTAGGGACAGGGAATGAAAAACTGTTTTTT	CASSLGTGNEKLFF
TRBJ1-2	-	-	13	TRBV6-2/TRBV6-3	TGTGCCAGCAGTTACAGGGTTTACGATGGCTACACCTTC	CASSYRVYDGYTF
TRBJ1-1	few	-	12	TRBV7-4	TGTGCCAGCAGCTTCAGGGGCAGGGAAGTTTTCTTT	CASSFRGREVFF
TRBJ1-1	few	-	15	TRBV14	TGTGCCAGCAGCCATCGCATCGGGGGGAATCGAAAAGCTTTCTTT	CASSHRIGGNRKAFF
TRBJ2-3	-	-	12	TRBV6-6	TGTGCCAGCACACAGCTCACAGATACGCAGTATTTT	CASTQLTDTQYF
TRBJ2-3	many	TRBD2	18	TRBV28	TGTGCCAGCAGTTATCCACCTAGCGGGGGCCTCAGCACAGATACGCAGTATTTT	CASSYPPSGGLSTDTQYF
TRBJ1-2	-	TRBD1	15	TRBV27	TGTGCCAGCAGGGGACAGGGGTTAGGGAGCTATGGCTACACCTTC	CASRGQGLGSYGYTF
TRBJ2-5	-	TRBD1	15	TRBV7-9	TGTGCCAGCAGCCTCGGGACAGGGGTTGGGGAGACCCAGTACTTC	CASSLGTGVGETQYF
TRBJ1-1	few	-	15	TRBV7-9	TGTGCCAGCAGCTTATTGACAGAAATGAACACTGAAGCTTTCTTT	CASSLLTEMNTEAFF
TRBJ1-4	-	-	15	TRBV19	TGTGCCAGTACCACTTTAGGTCCGATGAGGGAAAAACTGTTTTTT	CASTTLGPMREKLFF
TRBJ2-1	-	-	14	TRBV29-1	TGCAGCGTTGAAGAGGGAAGCTCCTACAATGAGCAGTTCTTC	CSVEEGSSYNEQFF
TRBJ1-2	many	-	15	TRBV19	TGTGCCAGTAGTATATCCCCTTTCGGGAACTATGGCTACACCTTC	CASSISPFGNYGYTF
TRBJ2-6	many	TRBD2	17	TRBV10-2	TGCGCCAGCAGTGGTGGGGGGACTAACTCTGGGGCCAACGTCCTGACTTTC	CASSGGGTNSGANVLTF
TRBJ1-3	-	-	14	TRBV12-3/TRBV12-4	TGTGCCAGCGGTCGAACAGGGTTGGTAAACACCATATATTTT	CASGRTGLVNTIYF
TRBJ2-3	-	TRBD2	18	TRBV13	TGTGCCAGCAGCCAGCTAGCGGGGGGGTTCACTAGCACAGATACGCAGTATTTT	CASSQLAGGFTSTDTQYF
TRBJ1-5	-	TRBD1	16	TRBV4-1	TGCGCCAGCAGCCAAGACGGGACAGGGGGCGGTCAGCCCCAGCATTTT	CASSQDGTGGGQPQHF
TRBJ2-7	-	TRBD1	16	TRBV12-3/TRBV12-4	TGTGCCAGCAGTTTACGGGGGGACAGGGTGACCTACGAGCAGTACTTC	CASSLRGDRVTYEQYF
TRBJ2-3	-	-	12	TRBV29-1	TGCAGCGTTGTTCAGGGAGCAGATACGCAGTATTTT	CSVVQGADTQYF
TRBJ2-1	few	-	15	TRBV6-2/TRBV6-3	TGTGCCAGCTCATCCGCCACCGGGGCCTCCAATGAGCAGTTCTTC	CASSSATGASNEQFF
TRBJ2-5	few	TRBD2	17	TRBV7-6	TGTGCCAGCAGCCCCGTGACTAGCGGGGGAAACCAAGAGACCCAGTACTTC	CASSPVTSGGNQETQYF
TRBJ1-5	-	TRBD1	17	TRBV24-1	TGTGCCACCAGTGATCCTCGACAGGGCTATAGCAATCAGCCCCAGCATTTT	CATSDPRQGYSNQPQHF